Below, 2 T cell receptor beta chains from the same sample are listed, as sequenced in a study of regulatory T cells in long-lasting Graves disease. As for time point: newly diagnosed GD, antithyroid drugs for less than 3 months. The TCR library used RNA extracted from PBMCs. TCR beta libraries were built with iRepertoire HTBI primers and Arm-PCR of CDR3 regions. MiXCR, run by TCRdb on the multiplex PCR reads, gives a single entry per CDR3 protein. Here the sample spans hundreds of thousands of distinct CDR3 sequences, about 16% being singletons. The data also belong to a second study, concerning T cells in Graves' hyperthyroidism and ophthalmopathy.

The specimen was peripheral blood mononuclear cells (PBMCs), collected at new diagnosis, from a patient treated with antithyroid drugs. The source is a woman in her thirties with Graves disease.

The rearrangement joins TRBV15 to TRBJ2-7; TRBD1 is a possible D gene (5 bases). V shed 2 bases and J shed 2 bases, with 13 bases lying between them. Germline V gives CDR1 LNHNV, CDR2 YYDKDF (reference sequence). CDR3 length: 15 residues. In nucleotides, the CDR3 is TGTGCCACCAGCAGACCGGACATCTTCCCCTACGAGCAGTACTTC. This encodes CATSRPDIFPYEQYF.

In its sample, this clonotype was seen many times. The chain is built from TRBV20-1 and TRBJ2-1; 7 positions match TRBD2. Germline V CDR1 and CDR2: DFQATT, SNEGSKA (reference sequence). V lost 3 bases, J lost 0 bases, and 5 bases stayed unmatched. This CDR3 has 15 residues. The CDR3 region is CSARLRGSSYNEQFF. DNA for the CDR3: TGCAGTGCTAGGCTTCGCGGGAGCTCCTACAATGAGCAGTTCTTC.